The rows below give T cell receptor beta chains drawn from one sample of a study of blood T cells in healthy people across ages. Each CDR3 protein is one row after TCRdb ran MiXCR on the 5' RACE reads. This sample carries roughly 1.9 million distinct CDR3 sequences, 39% of them seen once, and the ten largest clones take about 21%. Sequenced material: blood. Source of these receptors: a human donor in good health. The CDR3 runs from the conserved cysteine through the conserved F or W. Clone sizes are given selectively: once, few, many, or a class where the clone is expanded.

size	V	J	CDR3
NA	TRBV7-9	TRBJ2-2	CASSVTGANTGELFF
few	TRBV30	TRBJ1-2	CAWTYWGYGYTF
once	TRBV28	TRBJ1-1	CASSILGYTEAFF
NA	TRBV28	TRBJ1-5	CASRIHGLLNWDGGNQPQHF
NA	TRBV6-6	TRBJ2-4	CASSYNRAFENIQYF
few	TRBV4-3	TRBJ2-3	CASSQDVGGLPDTQYF
few	TRBV7-3	TRBJ2-1	CASSWTSGGNNEQFF
NA	TRBV5-1	TRBJ2-7	CASSLDGRIYEQYF
few	TRBV7-3	TRBJ2-7	CASSLNSYYEQYF
few	TRBV6-6	TRBJ2-6	CASSPDRILSNVLTF
NA	TRBV29-1	TRBJ1-1	CSVQIGSNTEAFF
NA	TRBV5-1	TRBJ2-5	CASSYGGTPDTQYF
few	TRBV6-5	TRBJ2-1	CASTEVAGGRAGEQFF
NA	TRBV29-1	TRBJ2-4	CSGLGGGRNRGLPQNIQYF
few	TRBV29-1	TRBJ2-5	CSVELTQETQYF
few	TRBV4-1	TRBJ2-7	CASDPWGVSGYEQYF
few	TRBV10-3	TRBJ1-1	CAITPLGENTEAFF
NA	TRBV13	TRBJ1-5	CASSPARRNSNQPQHF
NA	TRBV15	TRBJ2-6	CATSGDSIEAGANVLTF
NA	TRBV5-6	NA	CASTELQLAGASYEQYF
few	TRBV5-1	TRBJ1-2	CASSHQGDGYTF
NA	TRBV7-6	TRBJ2-2	CASSSLADDRTGELFF
NA	TRBV7-9	TRBJ2-1	CASRDDRVNEQFF
NA	TRBV4-3	TRBJ1-5	CASSQAFYSNQPQHF